The next 23 T cell receptor beta chains were all read from a single sample in a study of cytomegalovirus exposure and HLA in healthy donors. In the PCR, 60 Vbeta and 13 Jbeta primers were used. Here immunoSEQ multiplex PCR was the method, and the copy in TCRdb shows in-frame clones only, minus some. The data contain about 160,000 clones, about four fifths of them seen just once; the ten biggest clones take up around 9%. What was sequenced was PBMCs. The receptors were gathered from a male donor in good health and CMV-seropositive.

This chain connects TRBV7-9 to TRBJ1-2, with 8 bases identical to TRBD1. The J segment lost 2 bases and the V segment lost 5 bases, leaving 4 bases of the junction unmatched. Germline V gives CDR1 SEHNR, CDR2 FQNEAQ (reference sequence). The CDR3 totals 14 residues. DNA for the CDR3: TGTGCCAGCAGCCGGGGACAGGTGAACTATGGCTACACCTTC. This sequence encodes CASSRGQVNYGYTF.

The V gene is TRBV4-3, the J gene TRBJ2-7, with 9 bases matching TRBD1. CDR1 LGHNA and CDR2 YSLEER come from the germline V gene. This CDR3 comprises 14 residues. Trimming removed 4 bases from V and 4 bases from J; junction bases left unmatched: 5. The CDR3 spells CASSPGTGTYEQYF. For the CDR3, the DNA is TGCGCCAGCAGCCCCGGGACAGGGACATACGAGCAGTACTTC.

The chain couples TRBV10-1 to TRBJ2-2; 11 bases line up with TRBD2. This CDR3 comprises 18 residues. V was pared by 3 bases and J by 2 bases, with 8 bases of the junction left unmatched. Germline-derived CDR1 and CDR2 are WNHNN and SYGVQD (reference sequence). CDR3 DNA: TGCGCCAGCAGTGATTACGGGACTAGCGGCCCAAACACCGGGGAGCTGTTTTTT. Encoded protein: CASSDYGTSGPNTGELFF.

V and J are TRBV15 and TRBJ2-7; D unclear. V dropped 0 bases and J dropped 3 bases, with 3 bases sitting between them. In germline, CDR1 is LNHNV, CDR2 YYDKDF (reference sequence). This CDR3 contains 12 residues. As DNA, the CDR3 is TGTGCCACCAGCAGAGATCGCTACGAGCAGTACTTC. Translated: CATSRDRYEQYF.

The CDR3 coding sequence is TGTGCCAGTACTGGGACATCACGATATGAGCCCCAGCATTTT. As protein: CASTGTSRYEPQHF. V is TRBV2 and J is TRBJ1-5; D may be TRBD1 (6 bases). CDR1 SNHLY and CDR2 FYNNEI come from the germline V gene. Trimming removed 9 bases at V and 8 bases at J, with 20 bases between. The CDR3 covers 14 residues.

V is TRBV7-9 and J is TRBJ1-1, with a possible D match to TRBD1 (5 bases). Between the trimmed V and J ends, which lost 2 bases and 4 bases, there was a span of 8 bases. This CDR3 region has 13 residues. CDR1 SEHNR and CDR2 FQNEAQ come from the germline V gene (reference sequence). For the CDR3, the DNA is TGTGCCAGCAGCTTACAGGGCGCCACTGAAGCTTTCTTT. Protein sequence: CASSLQGATEAFF.

The CDR3 nucleotides read TGTGCCAGAAGCCTGCAGGCTACCGGGACTAGCGGGAAGGGAAGTCAGTGTGAGCAGTTCTTC. Amino acids: CARSLQATGTSGKGSQCEQFF. The gene calls are TRBV5-3 and TRBJ2-1, with 13 bases matching TRBD2. TRBV5-3 carries the ORF label, with uncertain function. There are 21 residues in the CDR3. The junction had 25 bases not matched to a gene; V was cut back by 4 bases and J by 9 bases.

This rearrangement joins TRBV30 to TRBJ2-7; 7 bases match TRBD2. The CDR3 length is 13 residues. V trimming: 1 base; J trimming: 8 bases; junction bases outside the gene matches: 8. CDR1 GTSNPN and CDR2 SVGIG come from the germline V gene (reference sequence). The CDR3 loop reads CAWSGFAGEKQYF. The CDR3 nucleotides read TGTGCCTGGAGTGGCTTTGCGGGGGAAAAGCAGTACTTC.

The gene calls are TRBV9 and TRBJ1-6; D not resolved. V dropped 4 bases and J dropped 8 bases, with 19 bases sitting between them. Germline V CDR1 and CDR2: SGDLS, YYNGEE. The CDR3 loop spans 16 amino acids. The CDR3 loop reads CASSPGPGIRDSPLHF. CDR3 coding DNA: TGTGCCAGCAGCCCCGGACCCGGGATTCGAGATTCACCCCTCCACTTT.

The chain has TRBV28 and TRBJ1-5, with D maybe TRBD1 (5 bases). Looked up from germline, CDR1 is MDHEN and CDR2 is SYDVKM. The V end lost 7 bases, the J end lost 6 bases, and 13 bases lay between the germline ends. This CDR3 spans 13 amino acids. The CDR3 protein is CASTRGGSQPQHF. The CDR3 nucleotides are TGTGCCAGCACCCGGGGGGGAAGTCAGCCCCAGCATTTT.

The V and J genes are TRBV27 and TRBJ1-6; 7 bases are shared with TRBD1. The CDR3 runs to 14 residues. V lost 7 bases, J lost 7 bases, and 7 bases stayed unmatched. CDR1 is MNHEY, CDR2 SMNVEV, per germline (reference sequence). The CDR3 region has the DNA TGTGCCAGCAAGAACAGGGGAAACAATTCACCCCTCCACTTT. Protein product: CASKNRGNNSPLHF.

The chain couples TRBV27 to TRBJ2-2; TRBD2 agrees at 8 bases. The CDR3 runs to 15 residues. The germline V gene has CDR1 MNHEY and CDR2 SMNVEV (reference sequence). With V trimmed by 2 bases and J by 6 bases, 5 bases remained unmatched. In DNA form, the CDR3 reads TGTGCCAGCAGTTTAGGGACCGGGAGGGCCGGGGAGCTGTTTTTT. Its protein is CASSLGTGRAGELFF.

The chain is built from TRBV6-5 and TRBJ1-1; 11 bases are shared with TRBD1. The trim removed 5 bases at V and 6 bases at J, leaving 5 bases unmatched. Germline CDR1 reads MNHEY; CDR2 reads SVGAGI. The CDR3 is 14 amino acids. CDR3 nucleotide sequence: TGTGCCAGCAGTGGACAGGGGGCGTCGGCTGAAGCTTTCTTT. Protein: CASSGQGASAEAFF.

The CDR3 sequence is CASSQLGLTNTGELFF. In DNA, the CDR3 is TGCGCCAGCAGCCAGTTGGGGCTGACGAACACCGGGGAGCTGTTTTTT. The rearrangement uses TRBV4-1 and TRBJ2-2; D might be TRBD1 (5 bases). The CDR3 sequence is 16 residues long. Germline lookup yields CDR1 MGHRA and CDR2 YSYEKL. V was cut by 3 bases and J by 0 bases, with 11 bases left in between.

The chain employs TRBV6-5 and TRBJ2-7; perhaps TRBD2 as D (5 bases). Trimming took 6 bases from V and 0 from J, leaving 12 bases between them. CDR1 is MNHEY and CDR2 is SVGAGI in the germline V gene. The CDR3 loop spans 14 amino acids. CDR3 residues: CASRRALSSYEQYF. The CDR3 region has the DNA TGTGCCAGCAGGAGGGCACTAAGCTCCTACGAGCAGTACTTC.

J is TRBJ2-1 and V is TRBV27; TRBD1 matches 9 bases. The CDR3 is 19 residues long. Germline V lookup: CDR1 MNHEY, CDR2 SMNVEV (reference sequence). The ends lost 10 bases at V and 0 bases at J; junction bases unmatched: 19. CDR3 region: CATLPIGQGLSSSYNEQFF. The CDR3 DNA reads TGTGCCACCCTCCCCATAGGACAGGGGCTTTCTAGCTCCTACAATGAGCAGTTCTTC.

This clone was observed a handful of times. The V and J genes are TRBV19 and TRBJ1-5; the D gene is possibly TRBD1 (5 bases). V dropped 6 bases and J dropped 4 bases, with 16 bases sitting between them. This CDR3 is 15 amino acids long. Germline V lookup: CDR1 LNHDA, CDR2 SQIVND (reference sequence). The CDR3 is CASRPRRGPNQPQHF. The CDR3 DNA follows: TGTGCCAGTAGGCCCCGAAGGGGTCCAAATCAGCCCCAGCATTTT.

The chain joins TRBV27 to TRBJ1-2; 7 positions agree with TRBD1. CDR1 is MNHEY and CDR2 is SMNVEV in the germline V gene (reference sequence). The V segment lost 4 bases and the J segment 0 bases; nucleotides outside the gene matches: 11. The CDR3 length is 17 residues. CDR3 amino acids: CASSSSEETGTNYGYTF. The DNA of the CDR3 is TGTGCCAGCAGTTCGTCAGAGGAGACAGGGACTAACTATGGCTACACCTTC.

The J gene is TRBJ2-5, the V gene TRBV4-3, with 8 nucleotides matching TRBD2. The CDR3 is 16 amino acids. The ends lost 4 bases at V and 1 base at J; junction bases unmatched: 8. Germline-derived CDR1 and CDR2 are LGHNA and YSLEER. Here the CDR3 reads CASSPESGGIQETQYF. CDR3 DNA: TGCGCCAGCAGCCCTGAGAGCGGGGGAATCCAAGAGACCCAGTACTTC.

The J gene is TRBJ2-2, the V gene TRBV9; TRBD2 aligns across 8 bases. The CDR3 length is 17 residues. Germline CDR1 and CDR2: SGDLS and YYNGEE. The junction had 5 bases not matched to a gene; V was cut back by 0 bases and J by 1 base. CDR3 sequence: CASSVAMSGRNTGELFF. The CDR3 DNA is TGTGCCAGCAGCGTAGCCATGAGCGGGAGGAACACCGGGGAGCTGTTTTTT.

The V call is TRBV7-2, the J call TRBJ2-7; 9 bases are a match to TRBD2. Per the germline V gene, CDR1 is SGHTA and CDR2 is FQGNSA. Losses at the gene ends were 4 bases for V and 2 bases for J; bases not matched to a gene: 3. The CDR3 is made up of 14 amino acids. CDR3 protein: CASSSQRGAYEQYF. In DNA, the CDR3 is TGTGCCAGCAGCTCCCAGCGGGGGGCCTACGAGCAGTACTTC. The entire variable domain, with the rest obtained from reference TRBV7-2 and TRBJ2-7, is as follows: GAGVSQSPSNKVTEKGKDVELRCDPISGHTALYWYRQSLGQGLEFLIYFQGNSAPDKSGLPSDRFSAERTGGSVSTLTIQRTQQEDSAVYLCASSSQRGAYEQYFGPGTRLTVT.

This chain joins TRBV11-2 and TRBJ2-5; tentatively, D is TRBD2 (5 bases). The germline V gene encodes CDR1 SGHAT and CDR2 FQNNGV. This CDR3 contains 14 residues. V was clipped by 3 bases and J by 2 bases, with 10 bases between them. CDR3 sequence reads: CASSFRGGQETQYF. Written as DNA, the CDR3 is TGTGCCAGCAGCTTTCGAGGAGGACAAGAGACCCAGTACTTC.

The rearrangement links TRBV7-2 to TRBJ2-5; D may be TRBD1 (5 bases). The V end was cut by 0 bases, the J end by 2 bases, with 10 bases between. Germline V lookup: CDR1 SGHTA, CDR2 FQGNSA. The CDR3 contains 15 residues. CDR3 sequence: CASSLARRGQETQYF. The CDR3 nucleotides read TGTGCCAGCAGCTTAGCGCGTAGGGGACAAGAGACCCAGTACTTC.